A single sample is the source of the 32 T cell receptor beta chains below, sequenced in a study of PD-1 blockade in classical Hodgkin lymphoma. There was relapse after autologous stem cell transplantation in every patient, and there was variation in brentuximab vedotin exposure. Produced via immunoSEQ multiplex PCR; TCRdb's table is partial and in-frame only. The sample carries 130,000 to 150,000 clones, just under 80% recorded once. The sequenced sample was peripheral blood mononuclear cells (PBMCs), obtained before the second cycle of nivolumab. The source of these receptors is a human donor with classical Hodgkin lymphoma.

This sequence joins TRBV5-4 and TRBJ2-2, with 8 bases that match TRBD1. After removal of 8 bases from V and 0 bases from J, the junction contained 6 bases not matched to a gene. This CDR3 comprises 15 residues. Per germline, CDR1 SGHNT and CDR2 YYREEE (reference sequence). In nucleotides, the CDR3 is TGTGCCAGTGGGGACAGGCGAGCGAACACCGGGGAGCTGTTTTTT. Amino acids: CASGDRRANTGELFF.

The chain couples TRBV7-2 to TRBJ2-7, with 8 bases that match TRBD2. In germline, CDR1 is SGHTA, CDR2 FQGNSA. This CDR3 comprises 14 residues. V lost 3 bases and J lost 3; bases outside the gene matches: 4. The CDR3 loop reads CASSFGRGRYEQYF. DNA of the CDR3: TGTGCCAGCAGCTTCGGGAGGGGCCGCTACGAGCAGTACTTC.

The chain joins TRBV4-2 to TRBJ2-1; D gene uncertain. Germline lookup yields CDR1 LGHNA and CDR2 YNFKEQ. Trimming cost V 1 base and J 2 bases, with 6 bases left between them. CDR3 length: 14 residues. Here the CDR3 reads CASSQAAPYNEQFF. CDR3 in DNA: TGTGCCAGCAGCCAAGCGGCTCCCTACAATGAGCAGTTCTTC.

The CDR3 here is CAIPGLERDTQYF. In DNA, the CDR3 is TGTGCCATCCCGGGACTAGAAAGAGATACGCAGTATTTT. The genes are TRBV10-3 and TRBJ2-3; 8 bases are shared with TRBD2. V lost 8 bases and J lost 5; bases outside the gene matches: 6. The CDR3 length is 13 residues. From germline, CDR1 is ENHRY and CDR2 SYGVKD.

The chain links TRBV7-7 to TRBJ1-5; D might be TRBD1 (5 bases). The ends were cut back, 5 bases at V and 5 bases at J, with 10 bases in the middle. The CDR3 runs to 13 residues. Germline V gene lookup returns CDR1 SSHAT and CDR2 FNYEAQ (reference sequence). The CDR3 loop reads CASSQGYDQPQHF. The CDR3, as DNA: TGTGCCAGCAGCCAGGGATACGATCAGCCCCAGCATTTT.

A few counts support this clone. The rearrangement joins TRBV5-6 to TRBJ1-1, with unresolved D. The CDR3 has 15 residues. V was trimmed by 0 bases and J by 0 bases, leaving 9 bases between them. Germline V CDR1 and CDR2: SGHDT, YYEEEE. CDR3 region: CASSLAGLLNTEAFF. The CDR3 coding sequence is TGTGCCAGCAGCTTGGCGGGCCTGCTGAACACTGAAGCTTTCTTT.

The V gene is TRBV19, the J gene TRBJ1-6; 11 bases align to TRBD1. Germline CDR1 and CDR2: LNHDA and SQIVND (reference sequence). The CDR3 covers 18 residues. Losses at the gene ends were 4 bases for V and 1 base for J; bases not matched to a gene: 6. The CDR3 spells CASSNLGQGASYNSPLHF. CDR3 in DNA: TGTGCCAGTAGTAATCTCGGACAGGGGGCTTCCTATAATTCACCCCTCCACTTT. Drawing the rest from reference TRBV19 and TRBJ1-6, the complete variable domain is DGGITQSPKYLFRKEGQNVTLSCEQNLNHDAMYWYRQDPGQGLRLIYYSQIVNDFQKGDIAEGYSVSREKKESFPLTVTSAQKNPTAFYLCASSNLGQGASYNSPLHFGNGTRLTVT.

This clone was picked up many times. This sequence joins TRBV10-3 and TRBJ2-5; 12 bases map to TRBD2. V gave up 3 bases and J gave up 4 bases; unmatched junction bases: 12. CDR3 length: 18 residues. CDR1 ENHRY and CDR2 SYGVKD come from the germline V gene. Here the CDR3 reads CAISDFQSSGRESETQYF. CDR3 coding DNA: TGTGCCATCAGTGATTTCCAGTCTAGCGGGAGGGAGTCAGAGACCCAGTACTTC.

The CDR3: CASSKDRGWYEQYF. CDR3 nucleotides: TGTGCCAGTAGTAAAGACAGGGGATGGTACGAGCAGTACTTC. V and J are TRBV19 and TRBJ2-7; TRBD1 matches 8 bases. V gave up 4 bases and J gave up 4 bases; unmatched junction bases: 6. CDR1 LNHDA and CDR2 SQIVND come from the germline V gene (reference sequence). CDR3 size: 14 residues.

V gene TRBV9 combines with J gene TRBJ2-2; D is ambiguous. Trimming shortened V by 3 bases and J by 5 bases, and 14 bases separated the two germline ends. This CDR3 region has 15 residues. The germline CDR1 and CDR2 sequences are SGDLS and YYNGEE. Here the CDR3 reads CASSARPLPTGELFF. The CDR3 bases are TGTGCCAGCAGCGCCCGCCCCTTACCTACCGGGGAGCTGTTTTTT.

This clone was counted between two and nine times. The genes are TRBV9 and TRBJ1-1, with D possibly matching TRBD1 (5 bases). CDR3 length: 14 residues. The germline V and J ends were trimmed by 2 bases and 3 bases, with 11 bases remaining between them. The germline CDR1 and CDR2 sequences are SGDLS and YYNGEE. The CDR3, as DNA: TGTGCCAGCAGCGTGGCACCGGGGGACACTGAAGCTTTCTTT. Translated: CASSVAPGDTEAFF.

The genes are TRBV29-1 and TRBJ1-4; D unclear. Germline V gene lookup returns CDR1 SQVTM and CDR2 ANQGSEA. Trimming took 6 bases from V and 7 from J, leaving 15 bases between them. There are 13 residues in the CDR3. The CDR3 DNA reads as TGCAGCGTCGGAAAGGGTGGTGGTGAAAAACTGTTTTTT. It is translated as CSVGKGGGEKLFF.

Written as DNA, the CDR3 is TGTGCCAGCAGCTTGGGGAGCGGGACAGTGCACAATGAGCAGTTCTTC. Its protein is CASSLGSGTVHNEQFF. The chain recombines TRBV5-6 with TRBJ2-1, with D possibly being TRBD1 or TRBD2 (7 bases each). Deletions cut 0 bases from V and 5 bases from J, with 15 bases between. Germline V lookup: CDR1 SGHDT, CDR2 YYEEEE. This CDR3 contains 16 residues.

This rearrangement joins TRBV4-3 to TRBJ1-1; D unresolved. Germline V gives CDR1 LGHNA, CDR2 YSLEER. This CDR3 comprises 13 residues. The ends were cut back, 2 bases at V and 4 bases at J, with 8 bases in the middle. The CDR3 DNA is TGCGCCAGCAGCCAAAGGGTGGGCACTGAAGCTTTCTTT. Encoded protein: CASSQRVGTEAFF.

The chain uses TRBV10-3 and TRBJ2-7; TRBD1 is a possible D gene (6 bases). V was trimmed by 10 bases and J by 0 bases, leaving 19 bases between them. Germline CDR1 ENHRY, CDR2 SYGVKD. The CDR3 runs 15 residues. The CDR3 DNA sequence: TGTGCCAGCACCAGGGTGGGGGCGAGCTCCTACGAGCAGTACTTC. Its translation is CASTRVGASSYEQYF.

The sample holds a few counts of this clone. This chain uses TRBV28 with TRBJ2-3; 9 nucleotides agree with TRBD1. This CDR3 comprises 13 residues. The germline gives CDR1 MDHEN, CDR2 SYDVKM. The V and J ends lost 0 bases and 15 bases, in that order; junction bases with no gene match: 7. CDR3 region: CASSLWGTGWRYF. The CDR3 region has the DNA TGTGCCAGCAGTTTATGGGGGACAGGGTGGAGATATTTT.

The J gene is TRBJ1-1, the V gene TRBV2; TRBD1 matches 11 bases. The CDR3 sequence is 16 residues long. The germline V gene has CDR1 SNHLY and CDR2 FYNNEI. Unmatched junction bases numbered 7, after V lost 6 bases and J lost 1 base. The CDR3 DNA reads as TGTGCCAGCAGGAGGACAGGGGGCGAGGGGAACACTGAAGCTTTCTTT. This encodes CASRRTGGEGNTEAFF.

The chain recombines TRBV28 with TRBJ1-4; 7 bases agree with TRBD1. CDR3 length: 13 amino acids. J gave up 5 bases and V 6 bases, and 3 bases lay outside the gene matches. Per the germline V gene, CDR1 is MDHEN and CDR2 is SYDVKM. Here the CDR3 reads CASRQGNNEKLFF. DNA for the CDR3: TGTGCCAGCAGACAGGGGAACAATGAAAAACTGTTTTTT.

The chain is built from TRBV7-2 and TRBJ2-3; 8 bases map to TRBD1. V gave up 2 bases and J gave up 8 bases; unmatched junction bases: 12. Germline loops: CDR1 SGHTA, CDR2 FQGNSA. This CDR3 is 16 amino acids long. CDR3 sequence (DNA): TGTGCCAGCAGCTTAACCAGACAGGGGTACCTTGGTACGCAGTATTTT. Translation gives CASSLTRQGYLGTQYF.

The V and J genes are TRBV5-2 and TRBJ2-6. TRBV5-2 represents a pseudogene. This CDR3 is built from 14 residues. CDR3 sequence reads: CARSTQSRANVLTF. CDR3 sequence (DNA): TGTGCCAGGAGTACACAAAGTCGGGCCAACGTCCTGACTTTC.

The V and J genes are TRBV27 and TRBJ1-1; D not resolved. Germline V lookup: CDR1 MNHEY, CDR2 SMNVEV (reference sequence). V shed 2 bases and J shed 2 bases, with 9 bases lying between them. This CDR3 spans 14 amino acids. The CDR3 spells CASSLAQPNTEAFF. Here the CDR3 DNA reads TGTGCCAGCAGTTTAGCACAGCCTAACACTGAAGCTTTCTTT.

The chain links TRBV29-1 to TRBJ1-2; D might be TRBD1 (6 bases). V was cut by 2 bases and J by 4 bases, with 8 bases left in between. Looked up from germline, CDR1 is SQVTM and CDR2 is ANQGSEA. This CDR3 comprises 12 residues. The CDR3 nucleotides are TGCAGCGTTGAATGGGACACCTATGGCTACACCTTC. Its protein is CSVEWDTYGYTF.

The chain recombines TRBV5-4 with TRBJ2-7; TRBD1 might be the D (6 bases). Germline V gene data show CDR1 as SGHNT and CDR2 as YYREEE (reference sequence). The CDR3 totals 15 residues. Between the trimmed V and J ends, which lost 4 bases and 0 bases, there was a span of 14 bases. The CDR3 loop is CASSRTVTTSYEQYF. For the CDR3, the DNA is TGTGCCAGCAGCCGGACAGTTACAACCTCCTACGAGCAGTACTTC. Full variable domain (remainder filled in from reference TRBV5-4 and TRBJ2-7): ETGVTQSPTHLIKTRGQQVTLRCSSQSGHNTVSWYQQALGQGPQFIFQYYREEENGRGNFPPRFSGLQFPNYSSELNVNALELDDSALYLCASSRTVTTSYEQYFGPGTRLTVT.

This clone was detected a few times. The CDR3 coding sequence is TGTGCCAGCAGTTTCGAGGACAGCAATGAGCAGTTCTTC. Encoded protein: CASSFEDSNEQFF. This sequence joins TRBV27 and TRBJ2-1, with D possibly TRBD1 on 6 matching bases. V lost 3 bases to trimming and J lost 6 bases, with 9 bases between them. From germline, CDR1 is MNHEY and CDR2 SMNVEV (reference sequence). This CDR3 comprises 13 residues.

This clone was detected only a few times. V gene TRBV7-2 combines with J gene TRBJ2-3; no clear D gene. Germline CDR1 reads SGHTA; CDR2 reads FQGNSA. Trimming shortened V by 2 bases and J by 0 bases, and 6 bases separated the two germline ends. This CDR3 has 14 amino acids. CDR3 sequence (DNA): TGTGCCAGCAGCTTACCGGTTAGCACAGATACGCAGTATTTT. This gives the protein CASSLPVSTDTQYF.

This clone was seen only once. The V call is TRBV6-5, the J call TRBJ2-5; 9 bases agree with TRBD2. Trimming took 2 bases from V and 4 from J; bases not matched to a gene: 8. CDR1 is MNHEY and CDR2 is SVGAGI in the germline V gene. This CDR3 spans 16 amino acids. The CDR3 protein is CASSYESGRSGETQYF. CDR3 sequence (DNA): TGTGCCAGCAGTTACGAGAGCGGGAGGTCGGGAGAGACCCAGTACTTC.

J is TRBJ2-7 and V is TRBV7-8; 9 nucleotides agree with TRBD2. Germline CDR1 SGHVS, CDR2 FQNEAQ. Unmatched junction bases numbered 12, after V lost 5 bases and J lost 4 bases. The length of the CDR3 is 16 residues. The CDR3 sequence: CASSLWTSVFKYEQYF. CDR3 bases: TGTGCCAGCAGCCTGTGGACTAGCGTCTTTAAGTACGAGCAGTACTTC.

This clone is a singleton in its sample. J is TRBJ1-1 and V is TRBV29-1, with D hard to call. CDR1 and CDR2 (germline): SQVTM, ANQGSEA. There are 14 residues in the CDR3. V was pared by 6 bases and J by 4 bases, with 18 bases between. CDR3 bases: TGCAGCGTCGGTGACATAGGACGGAGCACTGAAGCTTTCTTT. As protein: CSVGDIGRSTEAFF.

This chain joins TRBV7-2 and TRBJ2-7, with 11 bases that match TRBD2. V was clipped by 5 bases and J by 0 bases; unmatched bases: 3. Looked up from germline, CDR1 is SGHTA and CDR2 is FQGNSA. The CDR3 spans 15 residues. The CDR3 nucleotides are TGTGCCAGCAGCGATGGGACTAGCGGCTCCTACGAGCAGTACTTC. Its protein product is CASSDGTSGSYEQYF.

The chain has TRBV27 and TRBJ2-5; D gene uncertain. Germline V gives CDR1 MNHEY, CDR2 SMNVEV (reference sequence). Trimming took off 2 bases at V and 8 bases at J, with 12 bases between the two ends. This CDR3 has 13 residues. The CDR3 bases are TGTGCCAGCAGTTTAGGGTCTCGGAGCACCCAGTACTTC. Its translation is CASSLGSRSTQYF.

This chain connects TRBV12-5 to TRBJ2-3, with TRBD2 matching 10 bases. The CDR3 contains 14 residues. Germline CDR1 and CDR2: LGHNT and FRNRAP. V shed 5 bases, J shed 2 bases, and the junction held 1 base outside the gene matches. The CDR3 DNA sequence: TGTGCTAGTGGTCTAGCGGGGGTCACAGATACGCAGTATTTT. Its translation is CASGLAGVTDTQYF.

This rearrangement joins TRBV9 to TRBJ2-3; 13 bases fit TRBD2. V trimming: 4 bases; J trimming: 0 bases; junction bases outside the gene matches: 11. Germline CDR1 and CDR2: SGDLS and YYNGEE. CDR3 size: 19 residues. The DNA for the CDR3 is TGTGCCAGCAGCATGCGGACTAGCGGGGGCCACACTAGCACAGATACGCAGTATTTT. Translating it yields CASSMRTSGGHTSTDTQYF.